These T cell receptor beta chains were read from a single sample in a study of CD8+CD57+ T cells in acquired aplastic anemia. Via MiXCR, TCRdb re-called the reads, giving one row per CDR3 protein. Here the sample spans about 250,000 distinct CDR3 sequences, around 45% being singletons. Sequencing was done on a sample of sorted CD4+, CD8+, or CD8+CD57+ T cells (not recorded which) from PBMCs. These TCRs come from a human donor with aplastic anemia. Each CDR3 is given with its conserved first and last residue. D genes are given only for firm matches. The size field is filled for only some rows; it gives once, few, many or a size class.

J	D	size	V	CDR3	DNA
TRBJ2-2	.	.	TRBV2	CASSADLGGGELFF	TGTGCCAGCAGTGCGGACCTGGGTGGCGGGGAGCTGTTCTTT
TRBJ1-4	.	.	TRBV25-1	CASSDHGEGGSEKLFF	TGTGCCAGCAGTGATCACGGGGAAGGGGGGAGCGAAAAACTGTTTTTT
TRBJ1-6	.	many	TRBV12-3/TRBV12-4	CALVRRYSPLHF	TGTGCCCTCGTACGTAGATATTCACCCCTCCACTTT
TRBJ1-2	.	many	TRBV5-6	CASSPLQGLNYGYTF	TGTGCCAGCAGCCCCCTGCAGGGTCTGAACTATGGCTACACCTTC
TRBJ2-7	TRBD1	.	TRBV19	CASSIKATRTGIDEQYF	TGTGCCAGTAGTATAAAGGCAACGAGGACAGGGATCGACGAGCAGTACTTC
TRBJ2-7	.	.	TRBV7-7	CASSLEGNEQYF	TGTGCTAGCAGCTTAGAGGGGAACGAGCAGTACTTC
TRBJ2-7	.	.	TRBV19	CASSIAGQSGYEQYF	TGTGCCAGTAGTATAGCAGGACAGTCTGGCTACGAGCAGTACTTC
TRBJ2-6	.	few	TRBV5-1	CASSLRNPGIYSGANVLTF	TGCGCCAGCAGCTTGAGAAATCCGGGAATCTACTCTGGGGCCAACGTCCTGACTTTC
TRBJ1-3	.	.	TRBV3-1	CASSQDNRPESSGNTIYF	TGTGCCAGCAGCCAAGATAATCGGCCGGAGAGCTCTGGAAACACCATATATTTT
TRBJ2-6	.	.	TRBV6-1	CASRAYSSGANVLTF	TGTGCCAGCAGGGCTTATAGCTCTGGGGCCAACGTCCTGACTTTC
TRBJ2-5	.	.	TRBV7-9	CASSLGYREEETQYF	TGTGCCAGCAGCCTAGGCTACAGGGAGGAAGAGACCCAGTACTTC
TRBJ2-7	TRBD1	.	TRBV5-5	CASAKTGFEQYF	TGTGCCAGCGCTAAGACAGGGTTCGAGCAGTACTTC
TRBJ1-6	TRBD1	many	TRBV2	CASSEWGDRGLESPLHF	TGTGCCAGCAGTGAATGGGGGGACAGGGGGCTTGAATCACCCCTCCACTTT
TRBJ2-7	TRBD1	.	TRBV2	CASSPLSGTGGRKYF	TGTGCCAGCAGCCCCCTTTCCGGGACAGGGGGCCGAAAGTACTTC
TRBJ1-2	TRBD1	.	TRBV29-1	CSRGTASYGHTF	TGCAGCAGAGGGACAGCCTCCTATGGCCACACCTTC
TRBJ2-7	TRBD2	many	TRBV29-1	CSVATSEPYEQYF	TGCAGCGTTGCGACTAGCGAGCCCTACGAGCAGTACTTC
TRBJ1-1	.	.	TRBV19	CASSIRSWPMNTEAFF	TGTGCCAGTAGTATCAGGAGTTGGCCTATGAACACTGAAGCTTTCTTT
TRBJ2-1	.	.	TRBV7-3	CASSLYASDNEQFF	TGTGCCAGCAGCTTATATGCTAGCGACAATGAGCAGTTCTTC
TRBJ2-5	TRBD2	.	TRBV30	CAWREVVGAGSQYF	TGTGCCTGGAGGGAAGTAGTTGGAGCGGGGTCCCAGTACTTC
TRBJ2-5	.	.	TRBV5-1	CASSFSHSQETQYF	TGCGCCAGCAGCTTCAGCCATTCCCAAGAGACCCAGTACTTC
TRBJ2-5	TRBD2	.	TRBV5-1	CANSKGLAGSNQETQYF	TGCGCCAACAGCAAAGGACTAGCGGGGAGTAACCAAGAGACCCAGTACTTC
TRBJ1-4	.	many	TRBV7-9	CASSREGSEPGKLFF	TGTGCCAGCAGTAGAGAGGGAAGTGAACCAGGAAAACTGTTTTTT
TRBJ1-1	.	.	TRBV7-6	CASSLSPRGTEAFF	TGTGCCAGCAGCTTGTCACCCAGGGGCACTGAAGCTTTCTTT
TRBJ2-1	.	many	TRBV24-1	CATSSGQGLGNEQFF	TGTGCCACCAGCTCAGGTCAGGGGCTAGGCAATGAGCAGTTCTTC
TRBJ2-5	.	few	TRBV2	CASSGDLGETQYF	TGTGCCAGCAGTGGAGATCTGGGGGAGACCCAGTACTTC
TRBJ1-5	.	many	TRBV7-9	CASSHGGQISNQPQHF	TGTGCCAGCAGCCATGGCGGCCAGATTAGCAATCAGCCCCAGCATTTT
TRBJ2-7	TRBD2	few	TRBV28	CASSLQWTSGAYEQYF	TGTGCCAGCAGTTTACAATGGACTAGCGGTGCCTACGAGCAGTACTTC
TRBJ1-2	TRBD1	.	TRBV19	CASSILSIVDRAYNYGYTF	TGTGCCAGTAGTATTCTCTCAATAGTAGACAGGGCCTACAACTATGGCTACACCTTC
TRBJ2-7	TRBD2	.	TRBV29-1	CSAGGGRSYEQYF	TGCAGCGCTGGGGGGGGGAGGTCCTACGAGCAGTACTTC
TRBJ1-2	.	few	TRBV4-1	CASSQEGDGYTF	TGCGCCAGCAGCCAAGAGGGGGATGGCTACACCTTC
TRBJ2-7	TRBD2	many	TRBV9	CASSVSTSPYEQYF	TGTGCCAGCAGCGTATCGACTAGCCCCTACGAGCAGTACTTC
TRBJ1-6	.	.	TRBV20-1	CSALGESSPLHF	TGCAGTGCTCTCGGGGAGAGTTCACCCCTCCACTTT
TRBJ2-7	.	.	TRBV25-1	CASSLSLATSEQYF	TGTGCCAGCAGTTTATCCCTAGCGACTTCCGAGCAGTACTTC
TRBJ2-3	.	.	TRBV15	CATSSYRPWWDLSTDTQYF	TGTGCCACCAGCAGTTACCGCCCCTGGTGGGACCTTAGCACAGATACGCAGTATTTT
TRBJ1-1	.	few	TRBV10-2	CASRIAEGGTEAFF	TGCGCCAGCAGGATCGCGGAGGGGGGCACTGAAGCTTTCTTT
TRBJ2-5	.	.	TRBV20-1	CSARKVGDRLQETQYF	TGCAGTGCGAGGAAGGTTGGCGACCGTCTCCAAGAGACCCAGTACTTC
TRBJ2-1	TRBD2	.	TRBV5-1	CANSSPGTSLYNEQFF	TGTGCCAACAGTTCGCCCGGGACTAGCCTTTACAATGAGCAGTTCTTC
TRBJ1-6	.	few	TRBV6-2/TRBV6-3	CASSYRPRVISFQNSPLHF	TGTGCCAGCAGTTACAGACCCAGGGTGATTTCCTTCCAGAATTCACCCCTCCACTTT
TRBJ1-1	.	once	TRBV20-1	CSARKLAGDTEAFF	TGCAGTGCTAGGAAACTAGCGGGGGACACTGAAGCTTTCTTT
TRBJ1-1	TRBD1	.	TRBV13	CASSLQGGSTEAFF	TGTGCCAGCAGCTTACAGGGGGGTTCCACTGAAGCTTTCTTT
TRBJ2-3	.	.	TRBV24-1	CATSDNRQDTQYF	TGTGCCACCAGTGATAACAGGCAAGATACGCAGTATTTT
TRBJ2-2	TRBD1	few	TRBV30	CAWSETGFDAGELFF	TGTGCCTGGAGCGAGACAGGGTTTGACGCCGGGGAGCTGTTTTTT
TRBJ2-7	.	many	TRBV7-9	CASSHPRTIYEQYF	TGTGCCAGCAGCCATCCGAGGACGATTTACGAGCAGTACTTC
TRBJ2-5	TRBD2	.	TRBV7-9	CASSPPGLAGVQETQYF	TGTGCCAGCAGCCCACCCGGACTAGCGGGGGTCCAAGAGACCCAGTACTTC
TRBJ1-4	.	.	TRBV18	CASSQGLGNEKLFF	TGTGCCAGCTCACAGGGATTAGGAAATGAAAAACTGTTTTTT